This TCR beta chain was found in a study of T cells in Graves' hyperthyroidism and ophthalmopathy. This clonotype was seen repeatedly, ten times or more. Authors of the study amplified TCR beta CDR3 regions from RNA transcripts. The HTBI primer set served for first-round RT-PCR of the TCR CDR3. A single record per CDR3 protein comes from TCRdb applying MiXCR to the multiplex PCR reads. The sample shows about 290,000 distinct CDR3 sequences, roughly 15% of them seen only once. Germline V gene lookup returns CDR1 SEHNR and CDR2 FQNEAQ (reference sequence). The CDR3 consists of 15 residues. Trimming shortened V by 7 bases and J by 8 bases, and 22 bases separated the two germline ends.

The TCR originated in a woman aged 45-59 years with Graves' hyperthyroidism that later progressed to Graves' ophthalmopathy. The chain has TRBV7-9 and TRBJ2-3, with D hard to call. The sequencing sample was made of blood. The CDR3 loop is CASTSLTWATGTQYF. CDR3 DNA sequence: TGTGCCAGCACCTCGCTTACTTGGGCCACGGGTACGCAGTATTTT. The full variable domain, rest sourced from reference TRBV7-9 and TRBJ2-3, is DTGVSQNPRHKITKRGQNVTFRCDPISEHNRLYWYRQTLGQGPEFLTYFQNEAQLEKSRLLSDRFSAERPKGSFSTLEIQRTEQGDSAMYLCASTSLTWATGTQYFGPGTRLTVL.